In this sample, the clone carrying this T cell receptor beta chain turned up many times. It was RNA transcripts that yielded the amplified TCR beta CDR3 regions. The TCR CDR3 was amplified in a first-round RT-PCR using the HTBI primer set. TCRdb called the multiplex PCR reads again in MiXCR, with one record for every CDR3 protein. The sample has roughly 240,000 distinct CDR3 sequences; around 17% are singletons. The sample is drawn from a study of T cells in Graves' hyperthyroidism and ophthalmopathy. From germline, CDR1 is GTSNPN and CDR2 SVGIG (reference sequence). Trimming removed 0 bases from V and 8 bases from J, with 19 bases in between. The CDR3 length is 15 residues.

The material sequenced was blood. The TCR was taken from a woman aged 18-29 years with Graves' ophthalmopathy. The chain links TRBV30 to TRBJ1-2, with a possible D match to TRBD1 (6 bases). The CDR3 nucleotides are TGTGCCTGGAGTGTACAGGGACTTCCGAGTATGGGCTACACCTTC. This codes for CAWSVQGLPSMGYTF.